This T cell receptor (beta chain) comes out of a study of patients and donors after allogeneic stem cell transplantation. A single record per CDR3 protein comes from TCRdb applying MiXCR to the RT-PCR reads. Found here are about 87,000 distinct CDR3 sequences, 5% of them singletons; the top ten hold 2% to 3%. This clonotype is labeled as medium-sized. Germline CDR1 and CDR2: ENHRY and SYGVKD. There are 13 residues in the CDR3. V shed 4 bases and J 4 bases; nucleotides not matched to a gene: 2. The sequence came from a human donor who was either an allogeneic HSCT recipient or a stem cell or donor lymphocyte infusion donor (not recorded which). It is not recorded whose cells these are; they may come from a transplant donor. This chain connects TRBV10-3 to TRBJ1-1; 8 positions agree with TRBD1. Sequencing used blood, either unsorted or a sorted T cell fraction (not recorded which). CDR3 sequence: CAISGTGTTEAFF. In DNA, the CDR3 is TGTGCCATCAGTGGGACAGGGACCACTGAAGCTTTCTTT.